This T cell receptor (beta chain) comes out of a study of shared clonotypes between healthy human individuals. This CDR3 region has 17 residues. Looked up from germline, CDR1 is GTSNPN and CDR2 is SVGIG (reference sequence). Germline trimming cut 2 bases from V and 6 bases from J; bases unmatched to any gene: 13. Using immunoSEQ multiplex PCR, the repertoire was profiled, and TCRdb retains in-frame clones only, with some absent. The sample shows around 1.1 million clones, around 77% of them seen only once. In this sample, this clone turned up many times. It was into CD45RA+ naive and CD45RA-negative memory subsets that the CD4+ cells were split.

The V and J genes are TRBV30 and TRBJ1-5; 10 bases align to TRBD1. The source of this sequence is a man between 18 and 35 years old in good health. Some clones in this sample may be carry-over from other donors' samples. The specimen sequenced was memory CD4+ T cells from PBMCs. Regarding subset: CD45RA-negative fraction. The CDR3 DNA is TGTGCCTGGAGTAGGGACAGGGGAGGGCGATACAGTCAGCCCCAGCATTTT. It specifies CAWSRDRGGRYSQPQHF.